The 4 T cell receptor beta chains reported below all come from one sample, sequenced in a study of T-cell reconstitution after alpha-beta-depleted transplantation in children. The TCRbeta library was prepared with unique molecular identifiers. TCRdb itself ran the PCR reads through MiXCR, one entry per CDR3 protein. In the table there are about 610,000 distinct CDR3 sequences, 10% to 13% of which are singletons. Sequenced here: PBMCs from the stem cell graft donor, sampled from the stem cell graft. The source of these receptors is a human donor who donated a stem cell graft to a child with acute myeloid leukemia.

The chain recombines TRBV5-1 with TRBJ1-2, with TRBD1 identical over 7 bases. The trim removed 7 bases at V and 8 bases at J, leaving 14 bases unmatched. CDR1 SGHRS and CDR2 YFSETQ come from the germline V gene. The CDR3 contains 14 residues. DNA for the CDR3: TGCGCCAGCGTAGAGACAGGGACGTCGGGGGGCTACACCTTC. Translated: CASVETGTSGGYTF.

The chain has TRBV12-3 or TRBV12-4 and TRBJ2-1; 11 nucleotides agree with TRBD2. The length of the CDR3 is 17 residues. With 5 bases clipped from V and 0 bases from J, the junction kept 6 bases outside the gene matches. Here the CDR3 DNA reads TGTGCCAGCAGTCCAATAGCGGGAGGGAGCTCCTACAATGAGCAGTTCTTC. Translated, it gives CASSPIAGGSSYNEQFF.

This clonotype appeared many times. V and J are TRBV28 and TRBJ1-2; no definite D call. V lost 5 bases to trimming and J lost 7 bases, with 11 bases between them. Germline CDR1 and CDR2: MDHEN and SYDVKM. The CDR3 is 12 amino acids. CDR3 sequence (DNA): TGTGCCAGCAGTCCCCCCGATGGTGGCTACACCTTC. This gives the protein CASSPPDGGYTF.

The CDR3, as DNA: TGTGCCTGGAGTCGACAGGGGGCATGGGCTTTCTTT. Residues: CAWSRQGAWAFF. The chain recombines TRBV30 with TRBJ1-1; 10 bases agree with TRBD1. Germline V lookup: CDR1 GTSNPN, CDR2 SVGIG (reference sequence). The CDR3 has 12 residues. V gave up 2 bases and J gave up 11 bases; unmatched junction bases: 5.